The rows below give T cell receptor beta chains drawn from one sample of a study of blood T cells in healthy people across ages. TCRdb re-called the 5' RACE reads through MiXCR, storing one row per CDR3 protein. The table has approximately 1,000,000 distinct CDR3 sequences, around two fifths seen once; the top ten hold around 14%. Source material: blood. All receptors come from a man younger than 30 in good health. Each CDR3 is given with its conserved first and last residue. A D gene is named only where the DNA matches it firmly. Size is stated for part of the rows, as once, few or many counts, or as a class when the clone is expanded.

V gene: TRBV20-1; J gene: TRBJ1-1; D gene: TRBD1; clone size: few; CDR3 DNA: TGCAGTGCTAGGGGTGCAGGGGGAGACACTGAAGCTTTCTTT; CDR3 protein: CSARGAGGDTEAFF
V gene: TRBV9; J gene: TRBJ2-1; D gene: TRBD2; clone size: .; CDR3 DNA: TGTGCCAGCAGCGTAGAGCTCGCGGGGGGGCCGGGGAACAATGAGCAGTTCTTC; CDR3 protein: CASSVELAGGPGNNEQFF
V gene: TRBV6-6; J gene: TRBJ1-6; D gene: TRBD1; clone size: .; CDR3 DNA: TGTGCCAGCAGTTACGACAGGGCGGATCCACCCCTCCACTTT; CDR3 protein: CASSYDRADPPLHF
V gene: TRBV6-6; J gene: TRBJ1-5; D gene: .; clone size: .; CDR3 DNA: TGTGCCGGCAGTACATTGGACTTACTTAATCAGCCCCAGCATTTT; CDR3 protein: CAGSTLDLLNQPQHF
V gene: TRBV7-3; J gene: TRBJ2-1; D gene: .; clone size: .; CDR3 DNA: TGTGCCAGCAGCTTTTGGTTTTCCTCCTACAATGAGCAGTTCTTC; CDR3 protein: CASSFWFSSYNEQFF
V gene: TRBV13; J gene: TRBJ2-1; D gene: .; clone size: .; CDR3 DNA: TGTGCCAGCAGCTTAGGGGCGGGGCCGGATTACAATGAGCAGTTCTTC; CDR3 protein: CASSLGAGPDYNEQFF
V gene: TRBV20-1; J gene: TRBJ1-5; D gene: .; clone size: .; CDR3 DNA: TGCAGTGCTAAGGATAGGGGCGGGGACAGCAATCAGCCCCAGCATTTT; CDR3 protein: CSAKDRGGDSNQPQHF
V gene: TRBV16; J gene: TRBJ1-2; D gene: .; clone size: .; CDR3 DNA: TGTGCCAGCAGCCAAGCGATGTCTCCCAATGGCTACACCTTC; CDR3 protein: CASSQAMSPNGYTF
V gene: TRBV7-2; J gene: TRBJ1-2; D gene: TRBD1; clone size: few; CDR3 DNA: TGTGCCAGCAGCTTAGGACAGGGGAGTGGAGGCTACACCTTC; CDR3 protein: CASSLGQGSGGYTF
V gene: TRBV5-1; J gene: TRBJ2-5; D gene: TRBD1; clone size: .; CDR3 DNA: TGCGCCAGCAGCTTGGCGGGACAGGTCAAGCAAGAGACCCAGTACTTC; CDR3 protein: CASSLAGQVKQETQYF
V gene: TRBV6-5; J gene: TRBJ1-2; D gene: .; clone size: .; CDR3 DNA: TGTGCCAGCAGTTACTCAAGGGGGGGCGGCTACACCTTC; CDR3 protein: CASSYSRGGGYTF
V gene: TRBV6-5; J gene: TRBJ1-2; D gene: TRBD1; clone size: few; CDR3 DNA: TGTGCCAGCAGTTCCCCGGGACAGATCTATGGCTACACCTTC; CDR3 protein: CASSSPGQIYGYTF
V gene: TRBV6-5; J gene: TRBJ2-5; D gene: .; clone size: once; CDR3 DNA: TGTGCCAGCAGTTACTCGAATGGGGAAAAAGAGACCCAGTACTTC; CDR3 protein: CASSYSNGEKETQYF
V gene: TRBV4-2; J gene: TRBJ2-3; D gene: .; clone size: few; CDR3 DNA: TGTGCCAGCAGCCAATCACGACTAGCAGATACGCAGTATTTT; CDR3 protein: CASSQSRLADTQYF
V gene: TRBV6-5; J gene: TRBJ2-7; D gene: .; clone size: .; CDR3 DNA: TGTGCCAGCAGGTCGGGGGGCTTGAATGAGCAGTACTTC; CDR3 protein: CASRSGGLNEQYF
V gene: TRBV14; J gene: TRBJ2-1; D gene: TRBD1; clone size: .; CDR3 DNA: TGTGCCAGCAGCCAAGACCCGGACAGGGTTTATGACAATGAGCAGTTCTTC; CDR3 protein: CASSQDPDRVYDNEQFF
V gene: TRBV14; J gene: TRBJ1-6; D gene: .; clone size: .; CDR3 DNA: TGTGCCAGCAGCCAAGATCCGGCTAGAGTGGCAGGGCGATATAATTCACCCCTCCACTTT; CDR3 protein: CASSQDPARVAGRYNSPLHF
V gene: TRBV20-1; J gene: TRBJ1-4; D gene: TRBD1; clone size: few; CDR3 DNA: TGCAGTGCCCGTCGGGACAGCACTAATGAAAAACTGTTTTTT; CDR3 protein: CSARRDSTNEKLFF
V gene: TRBV6-2/TRBV6-3; J gene: TRBJ1-5; D gene: TRBD1; clone size: .; CDR3 DNA: TGTGCCAGCGGGACAGGGAGAAATCAGCCCCAGCATTTT; CDR3 protein: CASGTGRNQPQHF
V gene: TRBV5-1; J gene: TRBJ1-1; D gene: .; clone size: .; CDR3 DNA: TGCGCCAGCCAGACAGCGAACGCTGAAGCTTTCTTT; CDR3 protein: CASQTANAEAFF
V gene: TRBV6-8; J gene: TRBJ1-5; D gene: .; clone size: .; CDR3 DNA: TGTGCCAGCAAACTCGGGGGCGACCGAGATCAGCCCCAGCATTTT; CDR3 protein: CASKLGGDRDQPQHF
V gene: TRBV7-9; J gene: TRBJ2-3; D gene: .; clone size: .; CDR3 DNA: TGTTCCAGCAGCTTTAGAGGGAGCACAGATACGCAGTATTTT; CDR3 protein: CSSSFRGSTDTQYF
V gene: TRBV20-1; J gene: TRBJ2-3; D gene: TRBD2; clone size: .; CDR3 DNA: TGCAGTGCCAAAGGGACTAGCGGGGGGGGAGATACGCAGTATTTT; CDR3 protein: CSAKGTSGGGDTQYF
V gene: TRBV20-1; J gene: TRBJ1-1; D gene: .; clone size: many; CDR3 DNA: TGCAGTGCTAAGGCCGAAGCGGGGAACACTGAAGCTTTCTTT; CDR3 protein: CSAKAEAGNTEAFF
V gene: TRBV6-5; J gene: TRBJ2-1; D gene: .; clone size: .; CDR3 DNA: TGTGCCAGCAGTTACTCTGTCGGGGGATACAATGAGCAGTTCTTC; CDR3 protein: CASSYSVGGYNEQFF
V gene: TRBV7-2; J gene: TRBJ2-1; D gene: .; clone size: .; CDR3 DNA: TGTGCCAGCAGCTTAGACAGGGCCCACTACAATGAGCAGTTCTTC; CDR3 protein: CASSLDRAHYNEQFF
V gene: TRBV18; J gene: TRBJ2-7; D gene: .; clone size: .; CDR3 DNA: TGTGCCAGCTCACCACCCCCCAGCTACGAGCAGTACTTC; CDR3 protein: CASSPPPSYEQYF
V gene: TRBV6-2/TRBV6-3; J gene: TRBJ2-1; D gene: TRBD1; clone size: few; CDR3 DNA: TGTGCCAGCAGTTCCCCAGGACAGGTGCCTCCAAATGAGCAGTTCTTC; CDR3 protein: CASSSPGQVPPNEQFF
V gene: TRBV29-1; J gene: TRBJ1-1; D gene: .; clone size: many; CDR3 DNA: TGCAGCGTTGACAGGGAAGTCACTGAAGCTTTCTTT; CDR3 protein: CSVDREVTEAFF
V gene: TRBV20-1; J gene: TRBJ1-4; D gene: .; clone size: few; CDR3 DNA: TGCAGTGCTAGAGGGGCAGGGCTCGAAAAACTGTTTTTT; CDR3 protein: CSARGAGLEKLFF
V gene: TRBV11-2; J gene: TRBJ2-3; D gene: .; clone size: .; CDR3 DNA: TGTGCCAGCAGCCGTCTAGCTTCTACGCAGTATTTT; CDR3 protein: CASSRLASTQYF
V gene: TRBV10-3; J gene: TRBJ1-1; D gene: .; clone size: .; CDR3 DNA: TGTGCCATCAGTGGACGGATGAACACTGAAGCTTTCTTT; CDR3 protein: CAISGRMNTEAFF
V gene: TRBV12-3/TRBV12-4; J gene: TRBJ2-7; D gene: TRBD1; clone size: .; CDR3 DNA: TGTGCCAGCAGCCTTAGGACAGGAGAGCAGTACTTC; CDR3 protein: CASSLRTGEQYF
V gene: TRBV6-2/TRBV6-3; J gene: TRBJ2-2; D gene: .; clone size: .; CDR3 DNA: TGTGCCAGCGGCTCCCAAGGCACCGGGGAGCTGTTTTTT; CDR3 protein: CASGSQGTGELFF
V gene: TRBV7-2; J gene: TRBJ2-1; D gene: .; clone size: few; CDR3 DNA: TGTGCCAGCAGCTTAGAAGCAGAACCCAATGAGCAGTTCTTC; CDR3 protein: CASSLEAEPNEQFF